Listed below are T cell receptor beta chains from one sample, sequenced in a study of T cell responses to AZD1222 COVID-19 vaccine. Produced via immunoSEQ multiplex PCR; TCRdb's table is partial and in-frame only. The sample lists around 89,000 clones, around 86% occurring once. The sample in question was peripheral blood, obtained on day 0 of AZD1222 vaccination. These receptors were obtained from an adult in good health. The CDR3 runs from the conserved cysteine through the conserved F or W. The D gene is left open where the match is weak. For some rows the clone size is stated as once, few or many, or as a class when expanded; others skip it.

15	NA	TRBJ1-1	NA	TRBV7-2	CASSSKGGSNTEAFF
15	NA	TRBJ2-7	NA	TRBV27	CASSPTGTHAYEQYF
13	NA	TRBJ1-6	NA	TRBV6-5	CASSADRNSPLHF
17	few	TRBJ1-3	TRBD1	TRBV10-1	CASRDRRPELSGNTIYF
16	NA	TRBJ2-4	NA	TRBV19	CASSPGGQPTKNIQYF
14	NA	TRBJ1-6	NA	TRBV7-9	CASSLVGINSPLHF
15	NA	TRBJ1-1	TRBD1	TRBV2	CASRATGTGRTEAFF
12	NA	TRBJ1-5	NA	TRBV3-1/TRBV3-2	CASSQMGQPQHF
14	NA	TRBJ1-2	TRBD1	TRBV11-2	CASSFRQGAEGYTF
14	NA	TRBJ2-5	NA	TRBV5-4	CASSLAGAQETQYF
15	NA	TRBJ1-1	TRBD1	TRBV5-1	CASSLGQGPATEAFF
14	NA	TRBJ2-7	NA	TRBV19	CASSLQGVPYEQYF
15	once	TRBJ1-5	NA	TRBV6-1	CASTFGPGSNQPQHF
13	NA	TRBJ1-2	TRBD1	TRBV6-4	CASSGTGPGGYTF
13	NA	TRBJ1-1	NA	TRBV10-3	CAIRVGGYTEAFF
12	NA	TRBJ1-2	NA	TRBV29-1	CSAMIVKPGYTF
13	NA	TRBJ2-1	NA	TRBV27	CASRQIDVGEQFF
13	NA	TRBJ2-1	NA	TRBV24-1	CATRQGSYNEQFF
11	NA	TRBJ1-6	NA	TRBV13	CASSYNSPLHF
12	few	TRBJ1-2	NA	TRBV30	CAWSSPGNRGTF
14	NA	TRBJ1-5	NA	TRBV6-5	CASSPSGVTQPQHF
15	few	TRBJ2-3	TRBD2	TRBV5-1	CASSLGLASTDTQYF
13	NA	TRBJ2-1	NA	TRBV28	CASYSGSYNEQFF
15	NA	TRBJ1-3	NA	TRBV19	CASSIDRSSGNTIYF
16	NA	TRBJ2-2	TRBD1	TRBV7-9	CASSRGQGAMTGELFF
15	NA	TRBJ1-3	TRBD1	TRBV6-6	CASSFDRGTGNTIYF
18	NA	TRBJ2-3	NA	TRBV30	CAWLRGGAIGASTDTQYF
14	NA	TRBJ2-5	TRBD1	TRBV2	CASSSDRGGETQYF
15	NA	TRBJ2-1	NA	TRBV6-5	CATQKWGSSYNEQFF
10	once	TRBJ1-2	NA	TRBV20-1	CSAEGSGYTF
13	NA	TRBJ1-2	NA	TRBV12-5	CASGFSGDYGYTF
12	NA	TRBJ1-5	TRBD1	TRBV29-1	CSVRTGNEPQHF
16	NA	TRBJ1-6	NA	TRBV4-1	CASSQLNTGSDSPLHF
15	NA	TRBJ1-2	NA	TRBV7-2	CASSSPPAGADGYTF
14	NA	TRBJ1-1	NA	TRBV2	CASSERGENTEAFF
15	NA	TRBJ1-4	NA	TRBV19	CASSIGRTTNEKLFF
13	NA	TRBJ2-2	NA	TRBV10-3	CAISESDRGELFF
14	few	TRBJ2-5	NA	TRBV15	CATSRDRAQETQYF
15	NA	TRBJ1-1	TRBD1	TRBV5-1	CASSSQGAPNTEAFF
15	NA	TRBJ1-1	NA	TRBV7-2	CASSLGRWGNTEAFF
14	NA	TRBJ1-1	NA	TRBV19	CASSSQGRGTEAFF
15	NA	TRBJ1-4	TRBD1	TRBV5-1	CASRNWDRGDEKLFF
14	once	TRBJ1-5	NA	TRBV28	CASSLLRGYQPQHF
16	NA	TRBJ1-2	NA	TRBV7-2	CASSPMRGTANYGYTF
15	NA	TRBJ1-2	NA	TRBV21-1	CASQPCEQGGGGYTF
18	NA	TRBJ2-7	TRBD1	TRBV27	CASSLSISGQGAIYEQYF
15	NA	TRBJ2-5	NA	TRBV4-1	CASSQVRARKETQYF
14	NA	TRBJ1-4	NA	TRBV5-1	CASSLGQGNEKLFF
15	NA	TRBJ2-2	TRBD1	TRBV11-2	CASSLPTGDTGELFF
15	NA	TRBJ2-3	NA	TRBV28	CASSFSPTEAGTQYF
16	few	TRBJ1-2	NA	TRBV6-6	CASSLVPPRANYGYTF
13	NA	TRBJ1-1	NA	TRBV19	CASKKDMNTEAFF